The sequence of this T cell receptor beta chain was determined in a study of brain T cells in children with intractable seizures. Study results and limitations: Absence of clones before surgery may stem from lower sequencing depth.

The assay was immunoSEQ multiplex PCR, and TCRdb's table has in-frame clones only and misses some. The sample carries 110,000 or so clones, under 95% recorded once. The sequenced cases were selected for having the highest brain T cell transcript signatures. Germline V gene lookup returns CDR1 MNHEY and CDR2 SVGAGI. CDR3 length: 14 residues. V lost 6 bases and J lost 3; bases outside the gene matches: 6. With respect to this clone: Its antigen remains unidentified.

This chain links TRBV6-5 with TRBJ2-7; 9 bases are a match to TRBD2. This TCR came from a boy less than two years old with hemimegalencephaly and intractable seizures. Material: peripheral blood, obtained at surgery. The CDR3 loop reads CASSLTSGGYEQYF. The CDR3 bases are TGTGCCAGCAGCCTGACTAGCGGCGGCTACGAGCAGTACTTC.